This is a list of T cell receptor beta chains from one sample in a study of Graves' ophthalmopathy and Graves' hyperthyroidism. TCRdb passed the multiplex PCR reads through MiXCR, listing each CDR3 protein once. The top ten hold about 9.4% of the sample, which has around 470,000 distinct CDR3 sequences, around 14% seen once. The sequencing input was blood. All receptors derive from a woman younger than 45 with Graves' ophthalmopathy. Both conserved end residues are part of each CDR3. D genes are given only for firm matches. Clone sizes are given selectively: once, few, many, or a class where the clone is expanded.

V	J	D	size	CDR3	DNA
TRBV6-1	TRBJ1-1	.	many	CASSREENTEAFF	TGTGCCAGCAGCCGCGAAGAAAACACTGAAGCTTTCTTT
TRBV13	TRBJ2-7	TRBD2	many	CASSYRLATDEQYF	TGTGCCAGCAGCTACCGACTAGCGACGGACGAGCAGTACTTC
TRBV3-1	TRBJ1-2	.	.	CASSQDGITGAGYTF	TGTGCCAGCAGCCAAGATGGAATAACGGGCGCTGGCTACACCTTC
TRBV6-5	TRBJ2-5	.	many	CASSYSFGGGETQYF	TGTGCCAGCAGTTACTCATTCGGGGGCGGCGAGACCCAGTACTTC
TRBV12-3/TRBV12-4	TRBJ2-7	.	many	CASSLRRHYEQYF	TGTGCCAGCAGTTTGCGCAGGCACTACGAGCAGTACTTC
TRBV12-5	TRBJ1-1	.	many	CASGSTVGEAFF	TGTGCTAGTGGTTCTACGGTGGGAGAAGCTTTCTTT
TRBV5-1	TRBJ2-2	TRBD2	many	CASSLIGGAPGELFF	TGCGCCAGCAGCTTGATCGGGGGGGCCCCCGGGGAGCTGTTTTTT
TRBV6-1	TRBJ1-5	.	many	CASRRGNSNQPQHF	TGTGCCAGCAGGAGGGGTAATAGCAATCAGCCCCAGCATTTT
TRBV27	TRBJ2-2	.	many	CASNTATTDTGELFF	TGTGCCAGCAATACGGCAACCACCGACACCGGGGAGCTGTTTTTT
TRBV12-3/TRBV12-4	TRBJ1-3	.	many	CASSLSRFSGNTIYF	TGTGCCAGCAGTTTGAGCAGATTCTCTGGAAACACCATATATTTT
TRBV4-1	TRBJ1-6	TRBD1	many	CASSQSPTGGGSPLHF	TGCGCCAGCAGCCAAAGCCCGACAGGGGGAGGATCACCCCTCCACTTT
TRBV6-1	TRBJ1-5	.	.	CASSPGVYQPQHF	TGTGCCAGCAGTCCGGGCGTATATCAGCCCCAGCATTTT
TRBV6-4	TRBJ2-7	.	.	CASSETGESHEQYF	TGTGCCAGCAGTGAGACGGGGGAATCTCACGAGCAGTACTTC
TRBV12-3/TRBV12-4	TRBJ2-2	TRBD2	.	CASPLAENTGELFF	TGTGCCAGCCCACTAGCGGAGAACACCGGGGAGCTGTTTTTT
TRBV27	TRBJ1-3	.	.	CASSLDGTTIYF	TGTGCCAGCAGTTTGGACGGTACCACCATATATTTT
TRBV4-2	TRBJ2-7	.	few	CASSQEEGKYEQYF	TGTGCCAGCAGCCAAGAAGAAGGGAAATACGAGCAGTACTTC